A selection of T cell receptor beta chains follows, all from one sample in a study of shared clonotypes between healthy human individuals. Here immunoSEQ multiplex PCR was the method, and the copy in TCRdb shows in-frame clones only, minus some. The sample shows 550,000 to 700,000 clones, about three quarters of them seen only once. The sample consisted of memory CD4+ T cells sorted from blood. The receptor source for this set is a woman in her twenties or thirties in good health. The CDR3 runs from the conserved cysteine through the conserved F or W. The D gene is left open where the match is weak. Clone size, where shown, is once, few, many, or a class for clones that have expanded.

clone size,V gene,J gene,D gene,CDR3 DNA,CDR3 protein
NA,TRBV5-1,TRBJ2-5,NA,TGCGCCAGCAGCGTACTCGGACAGTCCCAAGAGACCCAGTACTTC,CASSVLGQSQETQYF
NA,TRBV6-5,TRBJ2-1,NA,TGTGCCAGCCAAAAGGGCAGGAACAATGAGCAGTTCTTC,CASQKGRNNEQFF
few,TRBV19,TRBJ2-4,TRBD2,TGTGCCAGTAGTATAACCCGACTAGCGGGAGAAGGGATTCAGTACTTC,CASSITRLAGEGIQYF
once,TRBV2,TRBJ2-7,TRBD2,TGTGCCAGCAGCGCGAGGAGGACTAGCGGGAGGCCCCTCCCCACCTACGAGCAGTACTTC,CASSARRTSGRPLPTYEQYF
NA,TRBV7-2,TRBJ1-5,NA,TGTGCCAGCAGCATCGCACAGGACGATCAGCCCCAGCATTTT,CASSIAQDDQPQHF
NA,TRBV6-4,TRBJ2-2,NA,TGTGCCAGCCGCCTTACCCGAACCACCGGGGAGCTGTTTTTT,CASRLTRTTGELFF
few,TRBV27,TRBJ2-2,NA,TGTGCCAGCAGTTTATACCCCCCCAGCGGATTCACCGGGGAGCTGTTTTTT,CASSLYPPSGFTGELFF
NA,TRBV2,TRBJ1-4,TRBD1,TGTGCCAGCAGTGAATCTGACAGGGGGAAACTGTTTTTT,CASSESDRGKLFF
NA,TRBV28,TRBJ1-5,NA,TGTGCCAGCAGTTCCCGGGACAATTATCAGCCCCAGCATTTT,CASSSRDNYQPQHF
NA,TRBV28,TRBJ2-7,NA,TGTGCCAGCACCAAAGGGGCGGGGACCGGCGAGCAGTACTTC,CASTKGAGTGEQYF
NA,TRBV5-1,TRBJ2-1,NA,TGCGCCAGCAGCCCCGGGACAACCTACAATGAGCAGTTCTTC,CASSPGTTYNEQFF
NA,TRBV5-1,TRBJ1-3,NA,TGCGCCAGCAGCTTGGGTAGCTCTGGAAACACCATATATTTT,CASSLGSSGNTIYF
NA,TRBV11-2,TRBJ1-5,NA,TGTGCCAGCAGCTTAGGGGATCAGCCCCAGCATTTT,CASSLGDQPQHF
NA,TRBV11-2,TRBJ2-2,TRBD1,TGTGCCAGCAGCTTAGTTTTCCAGGGGGTGGGCACCGGGGAGCTGTTTTTT,CASSLVFQGVGTGELFF
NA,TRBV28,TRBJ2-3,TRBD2,TGTGCCACCCACCGGAGGACAGAAAAAACCCGCGGGGGGGATACGCAGTATTTT,CATHRRTEKTRGGDTQYF
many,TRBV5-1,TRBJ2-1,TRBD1,TGCGCCAGCAGCCAAGGGGACAGGGATAGGAATGAGCAGTTCTTC,CASSQGDRDRNEQFF
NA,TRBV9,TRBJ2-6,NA,TGTGCCAGCAGCGTAGTCGGGGTCAGCTCTGGGGCCAACGTCCTGACTTTC,CASSVVGVSSGANVLTF
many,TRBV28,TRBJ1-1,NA,TGTGCCAGCAGTTTCGGTCGCCCGGACAGACCTGAAGCTTTCTTT,CASSFGRPDRPEAFF
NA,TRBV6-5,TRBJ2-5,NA,TGTGCCAGCAGTTACTCGAATGGGGTGGGAGAGACCCAGTACTTC,CASSYSNGVGETQYF
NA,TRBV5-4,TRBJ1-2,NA,TGTGCCAGCAGCTTGGAGAGGGGAGCTAACTATGGCTACACCTTC,CASSLERGANYGYTF
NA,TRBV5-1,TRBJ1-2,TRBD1,TGCGCCAGCAGCTTGATACAGGGGGCGAATGGCTACACCTTC,CASSLIQGANGYTF
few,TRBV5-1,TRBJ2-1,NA,TGCGCCAGCAGCCTGGACTCACACGCCTACAATGAGCAGTTCTTC,CASSLDSHAYNEQFF
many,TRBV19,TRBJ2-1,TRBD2,TGTGCCAGTAGTCTGACTAGCGCGACCTCCTACAATGAGCAGTTCTTC,CASSLTSATSYNEQFF
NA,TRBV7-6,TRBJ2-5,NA,TGTGCCAGCAGCTGGGGACTGGGGGAGACCCAGTACTTC,CASSWGLGETQYF
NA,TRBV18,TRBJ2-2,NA,TGTGCCAGCTCACCACGGGAGGCGAACACCGGGGAGCTGTTTTTT,CASSPREANTGELFF
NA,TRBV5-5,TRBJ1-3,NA,TGTGCCAGCAGCCCGCCCGAGGGTTTCATATATTTT,CASSPPEGFIYF
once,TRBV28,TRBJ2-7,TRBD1,TGTGCCAGCAGTAGGGACAGCGACCTTAGGTACGAGCAGTACTTC,CASSRDSDLRYEQYF
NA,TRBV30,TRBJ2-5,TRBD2,TGTGCCTGGAGTCCTAAAGCGGGACGGTACTTC,CAWSPKAGRYF
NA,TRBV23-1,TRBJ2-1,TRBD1,TGCGCCAGCAGTCATGGGGGGACAGGGGGTATGGAGGAGCAGTTCTTC,CASSHGGTGGMEEQFF
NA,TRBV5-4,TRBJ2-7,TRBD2,TGTGCCAGCAGCTCCGGACTAGCGGGAGTCTACGAGCAGTACTTC,CASSSGLAGVYEQYF
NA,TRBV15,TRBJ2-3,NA,TGTGCCACCAGCAGAGAGGGGCGCACAGATACGCAGTATTTT,CATSREGRTDTQYF
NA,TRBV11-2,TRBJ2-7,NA,TGTGCCAGCAGCACCCGCAAGCGGGACACCTACTACGAGCAGTACTTC,CASSTRKRDTYYEQYF
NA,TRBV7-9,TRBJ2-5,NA,TGTGCCAGCAGCTTCGGCAGACTCCCAGAGACCCAGTACTTC,CASSFGRLPETQYF
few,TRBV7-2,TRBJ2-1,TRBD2,TGTGCCAGCAGCTCGTTAAGGGGACTAGCGGGTAGGAATGAGCAGTTCTTC,CASSSLRGLAGRNEQFF
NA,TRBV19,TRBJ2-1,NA,TGTGCCAGTAGTCCCCGCCCCTCAGAGAATGAGCAGTTCTTC,CASSPRPSENEQFF
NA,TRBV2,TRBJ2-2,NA,TGTGCCAGCAGGGAGAACACCGGGGAGCTGTTTTTT,CASRENTGELFF
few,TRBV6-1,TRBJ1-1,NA,TGTGCCAGCGTCGAGTACCGTGGCACTGAAGCTTTCTTT,CASVEYRGTEAFF
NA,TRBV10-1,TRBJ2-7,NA,TGCGCCAGCAGTGAGTCGATGGTTGGCGAGCAGTACTTC,CASSESMVGEQYF
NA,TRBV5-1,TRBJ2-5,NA,TGCGCCAGCAGCTTGGGGGTGGAGGTGGAGACCCAGTACTTC,CASSLGVEVETQYF
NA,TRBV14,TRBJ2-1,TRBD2,TGTGCCAGCAGCCAAGACTTTACTAGCGGAGGATACAATGAGCAGTTCTTC,CASSQDFTSGGYNEQFF
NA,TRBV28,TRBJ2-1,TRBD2,TGTGCCAGCAGTTTAGCGGGAGGGCCCGTCAATGAGCAGTTCTTC,CASSLAGGPVNEQFF